A single sample gave rise to the 15 T cell receptor beta chains below, sequenced in a study of blood T cell repertoires in COVID-19. The repertoire was sequenced with immunoSEQ multiplex PCR; TCRdb's copy has only in-frame clones and lacks some. The sample has around 120,000 clones, roughly nine tenths seen once; the top ten hold 3.7%. The material sequenced was peripheral blood. The source is a man aged 50-60 years with active COVID-19.

This chain joins TRBV27 and TRBJ1-1; D may be TRBD1 (6 bases). The V end was cut by 6 bases, the J end by 5 bases, with 19 bases between. Germline assignment: CDR1 MNHEY and CDR2 SMNVEV (reference sequence). This CDR3 has 15 residues. CDR3 region: CASSRSFRGLTEAFF. The CDR3 DNA reads TGTGCCAGCAGCCGCTCATTCAGGGGTTTGACTGAAGCTTTCTTT.

V is TRBV19 and J is TRBJ1-2; tentatively, D is TRBD1 (5 bases). The CDR3 spans 13 residues. The germline CDR1 and CDR2 sequences are LNHDA and SQIVND (reference sequence). The germline V and J ends were trimmed by 5 bases and 5 bases, with 12 bases remaining between them. This chain's CDR3 is CASSEQALYGYTF. DNA of the CDR3: TGTGCCAGTAGTGAACAGGCACTTTATGGCTACACCTTC.

This clone has only a few counts. The rearrangement uses TRBV6-5 and TRBJ1-5, with D maybe TRBD1 (6 bases). The CDR3 loop spans 13 amino acids. The V gene's germline CDR1 is MNHEY and CDR2 SVGAGI. The V end was cut by 6 bases, the J end by 9 bases, with 15 bases between. CDR3 protein: CASSWTAYLPQHF. The CDR3 DNA reads as TGTGCCAGCAGCTGGACAGCGTATCTGCCCCAGCATTTT.

V is TRBV28 and J is TRBJ1-2, with 11 bases aligning to TRBD1. CDR1 is MDHEN, CDR2 SYDVKM, per germline. V shed 5 bases and J 5 bases; nucleotides not matched to a gene: 10. This CDR3 has 16 residues. DNA for the CDR3: TGTGCCAGCAGTCCCAGCCCACGGGACAGGGGGTATGGCTACACCTTC. Its protein is CASSPSPRDRGYGYTF.

V usage is TRBV12-2 and J usage is TRBJ2-5; the table's TRBD1 call for D was not verified on the DNA. TRBV12-2 is recorded as a pseudogene. The CDR3 is 16 residues long. The CDR3 DNA is TGTGCAAGTCGCTTCCGGGACACTTACTCTCAAGAGACCCAGTACTTC. This sequence encodes CASRFRDTYSQETQYF.

The J gene is TRBJ1-5, the V gene TRBV15; 7 bases match TRBD1. CDR1 LNHNV and CDR2 YYDKDF come from the germline V gene (reference sequence). Trimming cost V 5 bases and J 0 bases; bases outside gene matches: 7. This CDR3 has 16 amino acids. This CDR3 reads CATSGLGQDSNQPQHF. In nucleotides, the CDR3 is TGTGCCACCAGCGGATTAGGACAGGATAGCAATCAGCCCCAGCATTTT.

The J gene is TRBJ2-4, the V gene TRBV7-3, with D possibly being TRBD2 (6 bases). CDR1 and CDR2 from the germline V gene are SGHTA and FQGTGA. V was pared by 3 bases and J by 7 bases, with 10 bases between. The CDR3 is made up of 13 amino acids. The CDR3 spells CASSFDRGNIQYF. The CDR3 DNA reads TGTGCCAGCAGCTTCGACCGGGGGAACATTCAGTACTTC.

In its sample, this clone was seen once. The chain joins TRBV18 to TRBJ1-1; tentative D call: TRBD1 (6 bases). CDR3 size: 15 residues. Trimming cost V 3 bases and J 1 base, with 12 bases left between them. Per germline, CDR1 KGHSH and CDR2 LQKENI. CDR3 loop: CASSPQGTKNTEAFF. CDR3 sequence (DNA): TGTGCCAGCTCACCGCAGGGGACAAAGAACACTGAAGCTTTCTTT.

The rearrangement joins TRBV5-5 to TRBJ1-4, with D possibly being TRBD1 (6 bases). V dropped 0 bases and J dropped 8 bases, with 20 bases sitting between them. This CDR3 contains 17 residues. In germline, CDR1 is SGHKS, CDR2 YYEKEE (reference sequence). CDR3 region: CASSLGVLLQGTEKLFF. The DNA for the CDR3 is TGTGCCAGCAGCTTGGGGGTTTTATTACAGGGAACCGAAAAACTGTTTTTT. Combining the CDR3 with reference TRBV5-5 and TRBJ1-4 gives the whole variable domain DAGVTQSPTHLIKTRGQQVTLRCSPISGHKSVSWYQQVLGQGPQFIFQYYEKEERGRGNFPDRFSARQFPNYSSELNVNALLLGDSALYLCASSLGVLLQGTEKLFFGSGTQLSVL.

V is TRBV9 and J is TRBJ2-5; TRBD1 aligns across 9 bases. CDR3 length: 14 amino acids. Trimming took 4 bases from V and 5 from J; bases not matched to a gene: 6. Germline loops: CDR1 SGDLS, CDR2 YYNGEE. The CDR3 region has the DNA TGTGCCAGCAGCAAGGACAGGGGAGGGGAGACCCAGTACTTC. The encoded protein is CASSKDRGGETQYF.

The rearrangement uses TRBV2 and TRBJ2-1; D may be TRBD2 (6 bases). V was cut by 4 bases and J by 9 bases, with 10 bases left in between. The CDR3 has 12 amino acids. Germline V CDR1 and CDR2: SNHLY, FYNNEI. DNA of the CDR3: TGTGCCAGCAGTGGCGGGGTCAGTGAGCAGTTCTTC. Amino acid sequence: CASSGGVSEQFF.

The V call is TRBV5-1, the J call TRBJ1-4; D is ambiguous. Germline V gene sequence: CDR1 SGHRS, CDR2 YFSETQ. This CDR3 has 12 amino acids. Trimming took off 5 bases at V and 3 bases at J, with 5 bases between the two ends. CDR3 sequence: CASSRANEKLFF. The CDR3 bases are TGCGCCAGCAGTCGGGCTAATGAAAAACTGTTTTTT.

This chain uses TRBV9 with TRBJ1-4; 7 bases match TRBD1. Unmatched junction bases numbered 6, after V lost 4 bases and J lost 0 bases. Germline CDR1 SGDLS, CDR2 YYNGEE. This CDR3 comprises 16 residues. This CDR3 reads CASSRQGLATNEKLFF. For the CDR3, the DNA is TGTGCCAGCAGCCGACAGGGACTTGCAACTAATGAAAAACTGTTTTTT.

The rearrangement uses TRBV19 and TRBJ2-7, with 8 bases that match TRBD2. The CDR3 extends over 14 amino acids. V shed 4 bases and J 0 bases; nucleotides not matched to a gene: 2. Germline V lookup: CDR1 LNHDA, CDR2 SQIVND (reference sequence). The CDR3 region is CASSSAGGSYEQYF. CDR3 sequence (DNA): TGTGCCAGTAGTAGTGCGGGGGGCTCCTACGAGCAGTACTTC.

The chain has TRBV11-3 and TRBJ2-5, with 8 bases aligning to TRBD1. Germline V CDR1 and CDR2: SGHNT, YENEEA. CDR3 length: 14 amino acids. V was clipped by 1 base and J by 2 bases; unmatched bases: 0. The CDR3 here is CASSLGTGQETQYF. The CDR3 nucleotides read TGTGCCAGCAGCTTAGGGACAGGGCAAGAGACCCAGTACTTC.